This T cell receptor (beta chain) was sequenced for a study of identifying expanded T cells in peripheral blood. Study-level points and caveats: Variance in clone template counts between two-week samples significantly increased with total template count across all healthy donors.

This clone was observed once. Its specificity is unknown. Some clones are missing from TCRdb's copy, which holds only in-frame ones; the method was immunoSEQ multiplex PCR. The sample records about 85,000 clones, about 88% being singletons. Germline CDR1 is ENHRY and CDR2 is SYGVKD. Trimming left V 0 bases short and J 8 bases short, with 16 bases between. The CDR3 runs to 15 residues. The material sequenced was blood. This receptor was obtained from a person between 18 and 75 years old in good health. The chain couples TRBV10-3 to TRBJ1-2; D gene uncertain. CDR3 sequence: CAISESKEGSGGYTF. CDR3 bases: TGTGCCATCAGTGAGTCGAAAGAGGGCTCCGGAGGCTACACCTTC.